This T cell receptor (beta chain) was documented in a study of T-cell memory formation after mild COVID-19. Study results and caveats: Second-wave clones peaking on day 37 lacked confirmed SARS-CoV-2 specificity. Clones that contracted from day 15 to 85 were balanced CD4/CD8, while later expanders leaned CD4+. In pre-infection memory, a portion of responding clones appeared, which suggested that cross-reactive memory joined.

Employing constant-segment primers, 5'RACE generated TCR alpha and TCR beta cDNA libraries bearing sample barcodes and UMIs. In TCRdb, the 5' RACE reads were re-called with MiXCR into one record per CDR3 protein. The data contain approximately 560,000 distinct CDR3 sequences, 15% to 20% of them singletons. This clonotype appeared a few times. What it recognizes is unknown. This TCR was sampled from an adult woman who had mild COVID-19 (a few samples of this study predate the infection). Cell type and time point are not known. The sequencing input was PBMCs or a T cell subset sorted from them (not recorded which).

In DNA form, the CDR3 reads TGTGCCAGCAGTTACGGAGGCGTTTCGGAAAAACTGTTTTTT. It translates to CASSYGGVSEKLFF. The J gene is TRBJ1-4, the V gene TRBV6-6; D ambiguous. Germline loops: CDR1 MNHNY, CDR2 SVGAGI (reference sequence). There are 14 residues in the CDR3. The V end was cut by 2 bases, the J end by 8 bases, with 12 bases between.